These 30 T cell receptor beta chains were all obtained from the same sample, sequenced in a study of T cell repertoires in cytomegalovirus infection. TCRdb analysed the reads with MiXCR anew, one entry per CDR3 protein. Of hundreds of thousands of distinct CDR3 sequences in the sample, 31% were seen once. No antigen has been assigned to these receptors. This specimen was cultured CD8+ T cells from PBMCs, taken from culture after CMV antigen stimulation. The receptors here all came from a human donor in good health (CMV status not recorded). Some clones in this sample may be carry-over from other donors' samples.

This clonotype occurred a few times. The chain uses TRBV10-3 and TRBJ2-5; 7 nucleotides align to TRBD1. The junction had 5 bases not matched to a gene; V was cut back by 2 bases and J by 5 bases. The CDR3 runs 14 residues. Germline CDR1 reads ENHRY; CDR2 reads SYGVKD. For the CDR3, the DNA is TGTGCCATCAGTGAGACAGGGGATTGGGAGACCCAGTACTTC. Protein: CAISETGDWETQYF.

The table lists this clonotype with a few counts. The chain uses TRBV7-9 and TRBJ2-1, with 9 bases lining up with TRBD2. Germline V gene data show CDR1 as SEHNR and CDR2 as FQNEAQ (reference sequence). The CDR3 is 17 residues long. With 3 bases clipped from V and 4 bases from J, the junction kept 10 bases outside the gene matches. This CDR3 is CASSLSGGPPFYNEQFF. Here the CDR3 DNA reads TGTGCCAGCAGCTTGAGCGGGGGGCCCCCCTTTTACAATGAGCAGTTCTTC.

This clonotype was seen a few times. The V gene is TRBV10-3, the J gene TRBJ2-5; either TRBD1 or TRBD2 may fit D (5 bases each). Trimming shortened V by 6 bases and J by 3 bases, and 14 bases separated the two germline ends. In germline, CDR1 is ENHRY, CDR2 SYGVKD. The CDR3 is 14 amino acids. CDR3 protein: CAIRASGTEETQYF. The DNA for the CDR3 is TGTGCCATCAGAGCCTCCGGGACCGAAGAGACCCAGTACTTC.

This chain links TRBV5-4 with TRBJ2-7; D is unclear. The CDR3 has 13 amino acids. Germline V CDR1 and CDR2: SGHNT, YYREEE (reference sequence). The CDR3 nucleotides read TGTGCCAGCAGCGCAGGCGGCTCCTACGAGCGGTACGTC. Protein: CASSAGGSYERYV.

The chain uses TRBV5-6 and TRBJ1-2; D is uncertain. Trimming left V 0 bases short and J 6 bases short, with 12 bases between. This CDR3 has 14 amino acids. Germline V gene sequence: CDR1 SGHDT, CDR2 YYEEEE. The CDR3 nucleotides are TGTGCCAGCAGCTTGGTCTTCCCTACTGATGGCTACACCTTC. Its protein is CASSLVFPTDGYTF. The variable domain in full, completed from reference TRBV5-6 and TRBJ1-2, reads DAGVTQSPTHLIKTRGQQVTLRCSPKSGHDTVSWYQQALGQGPQFIFQYYEEEERQRGNFPDRFSGHQFPNYSSELNVNALLLGDSALYLCASSLVFPTDGYTFGSGTRLTVV.

In this sample, this clonotype turned up a few times. The chain recombines TRBV27 with TRBJ1-1; D not certain. This CDR3 region has 13 residues. Germline CDR1 reads MNHEY; CDR2 reads SMNVEV (reference sequence). The V gene lost 4 bases and the J gene lost 9 bases, with 15 bases spanning the gap. CDR3 in DNA: TGTGCCAGCAGTTCCCCCCTTTCGGGGAAAGCTTTCTTT. Residues: CASSSPLSGKAFF.

There are many counts of this clonotype. One junction end does not reproduce the germline sequence, and a read error may be involved. V usage is TRBV2 and J usage is TRBJ2-1; D not certain. The germline gives CDR1 SNHLY, CDR2 FYNNEI. The CDR3 contains 12 residues. The CDR3 loop reads CASSETYNEQFF. Here the CDR3 DNA reads TGCGCCAGCAGTGAGACCTACAATGAGCAGTTCTTC.

CDR3 loop: CASSHPSPGQGYGYTF. The CDR3 DNA reads TGTGCCAGCAGCCATCCGTCTCCGGGACAGGGCTATGGCTACACCTTC. V gene TRBV12-3 or TRBV12-4 combines with J gene TRBJ1-2; 9 positions agree with TRBD1. Trimming removed 6 bases from V and 4 bases from J; junction bases left unmatched: 12. CDR3 length equals 16 residues.

The V gene is TRBV5-8, the J gene TRBJ2-7; unclear D gene. V lost 0 bases and J lost 4, with 11 bases in between. CDR3 size: 14 residues. CDR1 is SGHTS and CDR2 is YDEGEE in the germline V gene. CDR3 loop: CASSLDRPSYEQYV. In DNA, the CDR3 is TGTGCCAGCAGCTTGGACAGACCCTCTTACGAGCAGTACGTC.

This chain uses TRBV4-1 with TRBJ2-1; 13 nucleotides match TRBD2. The CDR3 is 18 residues long. Losses at the gene ends were 4 bases for V and 1 base for J; bases not matched to a gene: 7. Germline assignment: CDR1 MGHRA and CDR2 YSYEKL. The CDR3 DNA sequence: TGCGCCAGCAGCCGAGGACTAGCGGGAGTAGTATCCTACAATGAGCAGTTCTTC. Translating it yields CASSRGLAGVVSYNEQFF.

The chain couples TRBV6-5 to TRBJ1-6, with TRBD1 identical over 7 bases. Germline-derived CDR1 and CDR2 are MNHEY and SVGAGI. The CDR3 has 15 amino acids. V shed 0 bases and J 7 bases; nucleotides not matched to a gene: 3. The CDR3 loop is CASSYSRQGNSPLHF. The CDR3 DNA reads TGTGCCAGCAGTTACTCGAGACAGGGAAATTCACCCCTCCACTTT.

This clonotype came up a few times. The V and J genes are TRBV2 and TRBJ1-5; possibly TRBD1 for D (5 bases). Germline CDR1 SNHLY, CDR2 FYNNEI. V was clipped by 6 bases and J by 0 bases, with 21 bases between them. The CDR3 contains 18 residues. CDR3 in DNA: TGTGCCAGCAGGTCTACATCCCGGGGCCCTTATAGCAATCAGCCCCAGCATTTT. Its protein is CASRSTSRGPYSNQPQHF.

This clonotype was detected ten times or more. The genes are TRBV7-9 and TRBJ2-5; D unclear. Trimming cost V 0 bases and J 5 bases, with 7 bases left between them. The CDR3 consists of 13 residues. Germline V gene sequence: CDR1 SEHNR, CDR2 FQNEAQ (reference sequence). DNA of the CDR3: TGTGCCAGCAGCTTAGCGCCCAAGGAGACCCAGTACTTC. Translating gives CASSLAPKETQYF.

This clonotype occurred once. The CDR3 DNA sequence: TGTGCCAGCAGTTGGTCAGCGGGTAGCTCCTACGAGCAGTACGTC. Residues: CASSWSAGSSYEQYV. The chain carries TRBV27 and TRBJ2-7, with a possible D match to TRBD2 (6 bases). Germline V lookup: CDR1 MNHEY, CDR2 SMNVEV (reference sequence). Trimming stripped 4 bases from V and 0 bases from J, with 13 bases between. This CDR3 has 15 amino acids.

This clonotype has ten or more counts. The chain combines TRBV7-8 with TRBJ1-2, with 9 bases identical to TRBD1. The CDR3 covers 12 residues. J lost 10 bases, V lost 5 bases, and 5 bases had no gene match. Germline V gene lookup returns CDR1 SGHVS and CDR2 FQNEAQ. CDR3 bases: TGTGCCAGCAGCAGACAGGGGGAGGACTACACCTTC. This gives the protein CASSRQGEDYTF. Variable domain in full (rest from reference TRBV7-8 and TRBJ1-2): GAGVSQSPRYKVAKRGQDVALRCDPISGHVSLFWYQQALGQGPEFLTYFQNEAQLDKSGLPSDRFFAERPEGSVSTLKIQRTQQEDSAVYLCASSRQGEDYTFGSGTRLTVV.

V is TRBV27 and J is TRBJ2-1; 8 bases match TRBD2. This CDR3 comprises 15 residues. J lost 6 bases, V lost 2 bases, and 6 bases had no gene match. Per germline, CDR1 MNHEY and CDR2 SMNVEV (reference sequence). The CDR3 coding sequence is TGTGCCAGCAGTTTAGGGCCAGCGGGGGTCAATGAGCAGTTCTTC. Translated: CASSLGPAGVNEQFF.

The chain is built from TRBV19 and TRBJ2-7; possible D gene TRBD1, 5 bases. The CDR3 length is 13 residues. Looked up from germline, CDR1 is LNHDA and CDR2 is SQIVND (reference sequence). Trimming left V 3 bases short and J 6 bases short, with 12 bases between. CDR3 DNA: TGTGCCAGTAGTATCGTCCAGGGTGGCGAGCAGTACGTC. The encoded protein is CASSIVQGGEQYV.

This clonotype was observed a single time. A read error may explain this, as a much larger clone is one base away. The chain links TRBV7-8 to TRBJ2-1; no reliable D call. Germline lookup yields CDR1 SGHVS and CDR2 FQNEAQ. This CDR3 region has 13 residues. V was clipped by 1 base and J by 7 bases, with 8 bases between them. CDR3 sequence (DNA): TGTGCCAGCAGCTTAGTACCAGCGAATGAGCAGTTCTTC. Its protein is CASSLVPANEQFF.

This clonotype was observed a few times. The V gene is TRBV7-9, the J gene TRBJ2-1, with 8 positions matching TRBD1. Trimming removed 5 bases from V and 6 bases from J; junction bases left unmatched: 12. Germline V gene data show CDR1 as SEHNR and CDR2 as FQNEAQ (reference sequence). This CDR3 is 16 amino acids long. The CDR3, as DNA: TGTGCCAGCAGCCCTCCCCGGACAGGGATCTTCAATGAGCAGTTCTTC. As protein: CASSPPRTGIFNEQFF.

The V and J genes are TRBV27 and TRBJ2-7, with 7 bases lining up with TRBD1. CDR1 MNHEY and CDR2 SMNVEV come from the germline V gene (reference sequence). This CDR3 contains 13 residues. V gave up 5 bases and J gave up 5 bases; unmatched junction bases: 6. CDR3 residues: CASSETGVNEQYV. The CDR3 nucleotides are TGTGCCAGCAGTGAAACAGGGGTTAACGAGCAGTACGTC.

V usage is TRBV10-3 and J usage is TRBJ2-6; 10 nucleotides agree with TRBD1. Germline V gene lookup returns CDR1 ENHRY and CDR2 SYGVKD. The length of the CDR3 is 17 residues. After removal of 8 bases from V and 1 base from J, the junction contained 8 bases not matched to a gene. For the CDR3, the DNA is TGTGCCATCCTTCAGACAGGGGGCGCTTCTGGGGCCAACGTCCTGACTTTC. This codes for CAILQTGGASGANVLTF.

This clonotype was picked up many times. J is TRBJ1-6 and V is TRBV2; D might be TRBD1 (6 bases). V was pared by 5 bases and J by 6 bases, with 17 bases between. Per germline, CDR1 SNHLY and CDR2 FYNNEI. CDR3 length: 16 residues. In nucleotides, the CDR3 is TGTGCCAGCAGTCCATCTCCGGGACAAATTAATTCACCCCTCCACTTT. It specifies CASSPSPGQINSPLHF. The full variable domain, completed using reference TRBV2 and TRBJ1-6, is EPEVTQTPSHQVTQMGQEVILRCVPISNHLYFYWYRQILGQKVEFLVSFYNNEISEKSEIFDDQFSVERPDGSNFTLKIRSTKLEDSAMYFCASSPSPGQINSPLHFGNGTRLTVT.

CDR3 DNA: TGTGCCAGTAGCGGGGCGGTCGGGACTACTTTCCAAGAGACCCAGTACTTC. This codes for CASSGAVGTTFQETQYF. This chain uses TRBV19 with TRBJ2-5; TRBD2 aligns across 7 bases. The CDR3 contains 17 residues. The V gene's germline CDR1 is LNHDA and CDR2 SQIVND (reference sequence). Trimming took 6 bases from V and 1 from J; bases not matched to a gene: 14.

The rearrangement joins TRBV12-5 to TRBJ2-7; 12 nucleotides line up with TRBD2. Germline V CDR1 and CDR2: LGHNT, FRNRAP. Trimming took 5 bases from V and 7 from J; bases not matched to a gene: 12. This CDR3 has 16 residues. The CDR3 loop is CASGNPTSGSPWEQYF. The CDR3 DNA reads as TGTGCTAGTGGTAACCCGACTAGCGGGAGTCCCTGGGAGCAGTACTTC.

With regard to this clonotype: An end of the junction differs from the germline gene, which may be a read error. The V call is TRBV7-9, the J call TRBJ1-2; maybe TRBD1 (5 bases). The CDR3 has 15 amino acids. Germline assignment: CDR1 SEHNR and CDR2 FQNEAQ (reference sequence). CDR3 amino acids: CASSLEEGLNYDYTF. The CDR3 DNA follows: TGTGCCAGCAGCTTAGAGGAGGGGCTGAACTATGACTACACCTTC.

V is TRBV6-5 and J is TRBJ1-3; no firm D call. CDR1 is MNHEY and CDR2 is SVGAGI in the germline V gene. Trimming took 0 bases from V and 4 from J, leaving 10 bases between them. The CDR3 is made up of 15 amino acids. CDR3: CASSYSPASGNTIYF. CDR3 bases: TGTGCCAGCAGTTACTCTCCGGCTTCGGGAAACACCATATATTTT.

The rearrangement uses TRBV7-3 and TRBJ1-2; D remains unclear. This CDR3 is 11 amino acids long. V dropped 5 bases and J dropped 10 bases, with 11 bases sitting between them. The germline CDR1 and CDR2 sequences are SGHTA and FQGTGA. CDR3 sequence: CASSPSKDYTF. The CDR3 DNA reads TGTGCCAGCAGCCCGTCCAAAGACTACACCTTC.

This CDR3 reads CASSSIQGPGGTGELFF. The CDR3 bases are TGTGCCAGCAGTTCAATACAGGGGCCGGGGGGGACCGGGGAGCTGTTTTTT. The rearrangement joins TRBV27 to TRBJ2-2, with D perhaps matching TRBD2 (8 bases). CDR1 MNHEY and CDR2 SMNVEV come from the germline V gene (reference sequence). Trimming removed 4 bases from V and 5 bases from J, with 20 bases in between. The CDR3 is 17 residues long.

The V and J genes are TRBV11-1 and TRBJ2-5; 12 bases are a match to TRBD1. The junction had 5 bases not matched to a gene; V was cut back by 5 bases and J by 1 base. This CDR3 region has 16 residues. Germline CDR1 SGHAT, CDR2 FQDESV (reference sequence). CDR3 region: CASSPGDRGPQETQYF. CDR3 DNA: TGTGCCAGCAGCCCTGGGGACAGGGGGCCCCAAGAGACCCAGTACTTC.

This rearrangement joins TRBV20-1 to TRBJ2-1, with TRBD2 identical over 12 bases. The trim removed 3 bases at V and 8 bases at J, leaving 11 bases unmatched. The germline CDR1 and CDR2 sequences are DFQATT and SNEGSKA (reference sequence). This CDR3 spans 16 amino acids. This CDR3 reads CSASQLAGGRRHEQFF. The CDR3 DNA reads as TGCAGTGCTAGCCAACTAGCGGGGGGCCGTCGGCATGAGCAGTTCTTC.